This T cell receptor beta chain was observed in a study of blood T cell repertoires in COVID-19. Study context: Acute and convalescent COVID-19 samples came from the United States, Italy and Spain. T cells, B-cell-depleted T cells, or PBMCs provided the cDNA or gDNA that served as material.

Germline assignment: CDR1 SGHAT and CDR2 FQNNGV. The CDR3 is made up of 18 amino acids. V was clipped by 5 bases and J by 0 bases; unmatched bases: 15. In the original processing: Reference gene primer amplification gave estimated nucleated cell counts. Here immunoSEQ multiplex PCR was the method, and the copy in TCRdb shows in-frame clones only, minus some. The DNA gave D and trimming, while V, J and clone size come from that table. The table shows approximately 210,000 clones, with roughly four fifths occurring only once. This sequence joins TRBV11-2 and TRBJ1-1, with 7 bases lining up with TRBD1. The origin of this receptor is a woman in her fifties or sixties with active or convalescent COVID-19. Input material: peripheral blood. CDR3 sequence (DNA): TGTGCCAGCAGCACTCACAGGGGCCCCCGACGGGTGAACACTGAAGCTTTCTTT. Translated: CASSTHRGPRRVNTEAFF.